This TCR beta chain comes out of a study of control samples from healthy donors and cancer patients. The CDR3 runs 14 residues. Germline CDR1 reads MDHEN; CDR2 reads SYDVKM. Trimming took off 2 bases at V and 6 bases at J, with 8 bases between the two ends. This clone was detected only once. This specimen includes other DNA sequences encoding the same CDR3. Here immunoSEQ multiplex PCR was the method, and the copy in TCRdb shows in-frame clones only, minus some. The sample yields 150,000 to 200,000 clones, 90% seen once. The receptor was isolated from a woman in her 50s in good health. This chain links TRBV28 with TRBJ1-6; a possible D gene is TRBD1 (6 bases). The specimen sequenced was blood. The CDR3 nucleotides are TGTGCCAGCAGTTTAGGGGGCGGTAATTCACCCCTCCACTTT. Amino acids: CASSLGGGNSPLHF.